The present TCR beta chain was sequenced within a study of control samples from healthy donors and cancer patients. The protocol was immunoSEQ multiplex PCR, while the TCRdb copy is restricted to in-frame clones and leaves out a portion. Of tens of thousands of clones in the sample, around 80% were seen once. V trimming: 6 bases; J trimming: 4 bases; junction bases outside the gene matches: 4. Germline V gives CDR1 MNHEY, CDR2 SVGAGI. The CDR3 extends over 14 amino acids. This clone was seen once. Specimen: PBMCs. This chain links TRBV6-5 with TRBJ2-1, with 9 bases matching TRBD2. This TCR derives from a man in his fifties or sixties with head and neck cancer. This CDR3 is CASRRAGGYNEQFF. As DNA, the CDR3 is TGTGCCAGCAGAAGAGCGGGAGGTTACAATGAGCAGTTCTTC.